This TCR beta chain was documented in a study of blood T cells in healthy people across ages. Samples each had at least 6 micrograms of total RNA extracted. The germline CDR1 and CDR2 sequences are SGHRS and YFSETQ. V trimming: 2 bases; J trimming: 5 bases; junction bases outside the gene matches: 6. The CDR3 contains 14 residues. A second PCR of roughly 7 to 11 cycles used a sample-barcoded 5' primer and a J-beta primer mix. TCRdb ran MiXCR on the 5' RACE reads and lists one entry per CDR3 protein. The data show about 640,000 distinct CDR3 sequences, roughly three fifths seen once. J is TRBJ2-7 and V is TRBV5-1; 8 bases fit TRBD2. This sequence was found in a man in his sixties in good health. The sample was blood. CDR3 protein: CASSFTGGPHEQYF. The CDR3 DNA sequence: TGCGCCAGCAGCTTCACGGGGGGGCCCCACGAGCAGTACTTC.